A selection of T cell receptor beta chains follows, all from one sample in a study of cytomegalovirus exposure and HLA in healthy donors. Measured with immunoSEQ multiplex PCR; TCRdb has only the in-frame clones, and not every one. The sample shows fewer than 400,000 clones, 86% of them seen only once. Input material: PBMCs. These receptors all stem from a woman between 18 and 29 years old in good health and CMV-seronegative. Each CDR3 is given with its conserved first and last residue. The order of the fields is clone size, V gene, D gene, J gene, CDR3 length, CDR3 DNA, CDR3 protein. D genes are given only for firm matches. Not all rows give a size; the values are once, few, many and, for expanded clones, a class.

abundance: many
v_gene: TRBV7-9
d_gene: TRBD1
j_gene: TRBJ1-2
len: 14
CDR3nt: TGTGCCAGCAGCTTAGGGACAGGGAACTATGGCTACACCTTC
CDR3aa: CASSLGTGNYGYTF

abundance: -
v_gene: TRBV7-9
d_gene: TRBD1
j_gene: TRBJ2-7
len: 15
CDR3nt: TGTGCCAGCAGCATATGGACAGGGCCTACCTACGAGCAGTACTTC
CDR3aa: CASSIWTGPTYEQYF

abundance: -
v_gene: TRBV25-1
d_gene: TRBD1
j_gene: TRBJ2-3
len: 14
CDR3nt: TGTGCCAGCAGTTGGGACAGCTTCACAGATACGCAGTATTTT
CDR3aa: CASSWDSFTDTQYF

abundance: -
v_gene: TRBV6-1
d_gene: -
j_gene: TRBJ2-3
len: 15
CDR3nt: TGTGCCAGCAGTGACTCCGCAGGCAGCACAGATACGCAGTATTTT
CDR3aa: CASSDSAGSTDTQYF

abundance: -
v_gene: TRBV15
d_gene: TRBD1
j_gene: TRBJ1-5
len: 19
CDR3nt: TGTGCCACCAGCAGAGATTCTCGCGGACAGGGGTCGGGCAATCAGCCCCAGCATTTT
CDR3aa: CATSRDSRGQGSGNQPQHF

abundance: -
v_gene: TRBV9
d_gene: TRBD2
j_gene: TRBJ2-3
len: 15
CDR3nt: TGTGCCAGCAGACCCCCGGGGGGGGAGGCCGATACGCAGTATTTT
CDR3aa: CASRPPGGEADTQYF

abundance: -
v_gene: TRBV4-2
d_gene: TRBD1
j_gene: TRBJ2-7
len: 15
CDR3nt: TGTGCCAGCAGCCAAGGGGGACAGGGGGCGTCGGAGCAGTACTTC
CDR3aa: CASSQGGQGASEQYF

abundance: -
v_gene: TRBV28
d_gene: -
j_gene: TRBJ1-2
len: 16
CDR3nt: TGTGCCAGCAGCCCGGGCGGGTCTTCCGGACGCTATGGCTACACCTTC
CDR3aa: CASSPGGSSGRYGYTF

abundance: -
v_gene: TRBV15
d_gene: TRBD1
j_gene: TRBJ1-5
len: 16
CDR3nt: TGTGCCACCAGCAGGGGACAGGGAGTGACGGGCCAGCCCCAGCATTTT
CDR3aa: CATSRGQGVTGQPQHF

abundance: -
v_gene: TRBV7-8
d_gene: -
j_gene: TRBJ2-1
len: 15
CDR3nt: TGTGCCAGCAGCTTAGGCTCCAGCTCCTACAATGAGCAGTTCTTC
CDR3aa: CASSLGSSSYNEQFF

abundance: -
v_gene: TRBV9
d_gene: -
j_gene: TRBJ2-7
len: 16
CDR3nt: TGTGCCAGCAGCGTAGCATCAGCGGGCCATTCCTACGAGCAGTACTTC
CDR3aa: CASSVASAGHSYEQYF

abundance: -
v_gene: TRBV5-1
d_gene: -
j_gene: TRBJ2-7
len: 13
CDR3nt: TGCGCCAGCAGCTTGGGACAGATCTACGAGCAGTACTTC
CDR3aa: CASSLGQIYEQYF

abundance: -
v_gene: TRBV27
d_gene: -
j_gene: TRBJ2-1
len: 13
CDR3nt: TGTGCCAGCAGCCCTGTGGCCAGGTATGAGCAGTTCTTC
CDR3aa: CASSPVARYEQFF

abundance: -
v_gene: TRBV9
d_gene: TRBD2
j_gene: TRBJ2-5
len: 15
CDR3nt: TGTGCCAGCAGCGTAGGGGGGACTAGCCTCGAGACCCAGTACTTC
CDR3aa: CASSVGGTSLETQYF

abundance: -
v_gene: TRBV6-5
d_gene: TRBD2
j_gene: TRBJ2-7
len: 15
CDR3nt: TGTGCCAGCAGCAAACTAGCGAGAAATCCCTACGAGCAGTACTTC
CDR3aa: CASSKLARNPYEQYF

abundance: -
v_gene: TRBV9
d_gene: TRBD2
j_gene: TRBJ2-2
len: 16
CDR3nt: TGTGCCAGCAGCGTAGAAAGCGGGAGGAACACCGGGGAGCTGTTTTTT
CDR3aa: CASSVESGRNTGELFF

abundance: -
v_gene: TRBV7-2
d_gene: -
j_gene: TRBJ2-7
len: 17
CDR3nt: TGTGCCAGCAGCTTTGGGGCCTGGGGCTCTAGCTCCTACGAGCAGTACTTC
CDR3aa: CASSFGAWGSSSYEQYF

abundance: -
v_gene: TRBV7-2
d_gene: TRBD1
j_gene: TRBJ1-3
len: 14
CDR3nt: TGTGCCAGCAGCTTACAGGGGGCTGGAAACACCATATATTTT
CDR3aa: CASSLQGAGNTIYF

abundance: once
v_gene: TRBV19
d_gene: -
j_gene: TRBJ1-2
len: 13
CDR3nt: TGTGCCAGTAGTAACAGGTACTTCTATGGCTACACCTTC
CDR3aa: CASSNRYFYGYTF

abundance: -
v_gene: TRBV28
d_gene: TRBD1
j_gene: TRBJ2-3
len: 14
CDR3nt: TGTGCCAGCAGTTCGGGACAGGGGGGAGATACGCAGTATTTT
CDR3aa: CASSSGQGGDTQYF

abundance: -
v_gene: TRBV7-2
d_gene: -
j_gene: TRBJ1-1
len: 13
CDR3nt: TGTGCCAGCAGCCAGCAGGCGGGCACTGAAGCTTTCTTT
CDR3aa: CASSQQAGTEAFF

abundance: -
v_gene: TRBV9
d_gene: -
j_gene: TRBJ1-5
len: 16
CDR3nt: TGTGCCAGCAGCGTACAGGCCAGTTATAGCAATCAGCCCCAGCATTTT
CDR3aa: CASSVQASYSNQPQHF

abundance: -
v_gene: TRBV29-1
d_gene: TRBD1
j_gene: TRBJ2-2
len: 15
CDR3nt: TGCAGCGTTGAAGGGGACAGGGAGACCACCGGGGAGCTGTTTTTT
CDR3aa: CSVEGDRETTGELFF

abundance: -
v_gene: TRBV4-3
d_gene: -
j_gene: TRBJ1-1
len: 14
CDR3nt: TGCGCCAGCAGCCTGCTCGGGAAGAACACTGAAGCTTTCTTT
CDR3aa: CASSLLGKNTEAFF

abundance: -
v_gene: TRBV7-6
d_gene: -
j_gene: TRBJ2-3
len: 14
CDR3nt: TGTGCCAGCAGCTTGGGGGCGAGCACAGATACGCAGTATTTT
CDR3aa: CASSLGASTDTQYF

abundance: once
v_gene: TRBV2
d_gene: TRBD2
j_gene: TRBJ2-7
len: 16
CDR3nt: TGTGCCAGCACCCCCCGGTCCGGCGGGAGGACCTACGAGCAGTACTTC
CDR3aa: CASTPRSGGRTYEQYF

abundance: -
v_gene: TRBV5-1
d_gene: TRBD1
j_gene: TRBJ1-1
len: 15
CDR3nt: TGCGCCAGCAGTTACGGACAGGGGGCGAACACTGAAGCTTTCTTT
CDR3aa: CASSYGQGANTEAFF

abundance: few
v_gene: TRBV19
d_gene: -
j_gene: TRBJ2-3
len: 13
CDR3nt: TGTGCCAGTAGTACAAGAGGTCGAGATACGCAGTATTTT
CDR3aa: CASSTRGRDTQYF

abundance: -
v_gene: TRBV5-6
d_gene: -
j_gene: TRBJ1-5
len: 15
CDR3nt: TGTGCCAGCAGCTCAGAAGGCCCAGGGAATCAGCCCCAGCATTTT
CDR3aa: CASSSEGPGNQPQHF

abundance: -
v_gene: TRBV28
d_gene: -
j_gene: TRBJ1-2
len: 15
CDR3nt: TGTGCCAGCAGTTTATCCCGGAGGGGTAGCGGTGGCTACACCTTC
CDR3aa: CASSLSRRGSGGYTF

abundance: -
v_gene: TRBV4-1
d_gene: -
j_gene: TRBJ2-7
len: 14
CDR3nt: TGCGCCAGCAGCCAAGGCAGGAACGCCTACGAGCAGTACTTC
CDR3aa: CASSQGRNAYEQYF

abundance: -
v_gene: TRBV2
d_gene: TRBD2
j_gene: TRBJ2-3
len: 16
CDR3nt: TGTGCCAGCAGTATAAGACTAGCGGGAGACCCAGATACGCAGTATTTT
CDR3aa: CASSIRLAGDPDTQYF

abundance: -
v_gene: TRBV4-1
d_gene: -
j_gene: TRBJ2-5
len: 14
CDR3nt: TGCGCCAGCAGCCAAGTAGGGGGTGAAGAGACCCAGTACTTC
CDR3aa: CASSQVGGEETQYF

abundance: -
v_gene: TRBV18
d_gene: TRBD2
j_gene: TRBJ2-1
len: 16
CDR3nt: TGTGCCAGCTCACCGGCTAGCGGACGCTCCTACAATGAGCAGTTCTTC
CDR3aa: CASSPASGRSYNEQFF

abundance: -
v_gene: TRBV7-8
d_gene: TRBD1
j_gene: TRBJ1-4
len: 15
CDR3nt: TGTGCCAGCAGCTCCCAGAAGACAGGGGCCGAAAAACTGTTTTTT
CDR3aa: CASSSQKTGAEKLFF

abundance: -
v_gene: TRBV27
d_gene: TRBD2
j_gene: TRBJ2-1
len: 15
CDR3nt: TGTGCCAGCAGTTTACGGACTAGCGGGTACAATGAGCAGTTCTTC
CDR3aa: CASSLRTSGYNEQFF

abundance: -
v_gene: TRBV7-6
d_gene: TRBD2
j_gene: TRBJ2-2
len: 16
CDR3nt: TGTGCCAGCAGCCGCCCTGGACTAGCGGGTCCCGGGGAGCTGTTTTTT
CDR3aa: CASSRPGLAGPGELFF

abundance: -
v_gene: TRBV6-6
d_gene: TRBD1
j_gene: TRBJ2-7
len: 14
CDR3nt: TGTGCCAGCAGTCCAGGGTACAGGGGGCAGGAGCAGTACTTC
CDR3aa: CASSPGYRGQEQYF

abundance: -
v_gene: TRBV7-9
d_gene: TRBD1
j_gene: TRBJ1-2
len: 14
CDR3nt: TGTGCCAGCAGCTCCAGGGGGACTAACTATGGCTACACCTTC
CDR3aa: CASSSRGTNYGYTF

abundance: -
v_gene: TRBV7-9
d_gene: TRBD2
j_gene: TRBJ2-1
len: 15
CDR3nt: TGTGCCAGCAGCTACACTAGCGGGAACTACAATGAGCAGTTCTTC
CDR3aa: CASSYTSGNYNEQFF

abundance: once
v_gene: TRBV18
d_gene: -
j_gene: TRBJ2-5
len: 14
CDR3nt: TGTGCCAGCTCGCCTTCCCTCGGGGGAGAGACCCAGTACTTC
CDR3aa: CASSPSLGGETQYF

abundance: -
v_gene: TRBV9
d_gene: TRBD2
j_gene: TRBJ2-1
len: 19
CDR3nt: TGTGCCAGCAGCGTTTCCGGACTAGCGGGGCTGAGCTCCTACAATGAGCAGTTCTTC
CDR3aa: CASSVSGLAGLSSYNEQFF

abundance: few
v_gene: TRBV25-1
d_gene: TRBD1
j_gene: TRBJ2-7
len: 11
CDR3nt: TGTGCCAGCAGCACAGGGGCAAGGGAATACTTC
CDR3aa: CASSTGAREYF

abundance: -
v_gene: TRBV27
d_gene: TRBD1
j_gene: TRBJ2-7
len: 15
CDR3nt: TGTGCCAGCAGTTTATCGCGGCAGGGGGCCTACGAGCAGTACTTC
CDR3aa: CASSLSRQGAYEQYF

abundance: -
v_gene: TRBV28
d_gene: TRBD1
j_gene: TRBJ2-3
len: 15
CDR3nt: TGTGCCAGCAGTCCTCCGGGACAGGGTGCAGATACGCAGTATTTT
CDR3aa: CASSPPGQGADTQYF